The 24 T cell receptor beta chains listed next were all sequenced from one sample in a study of metastatic and nonmetastatic thyroid tumors. Among the patients, none had received any treatment before thyroid surgery. TCRdb called clones again from the PCR reads with MiXCR. The sample has fewer than 25,000 clones, more than 15% seen once; the top ten hold 2.5% to 3%. The sample taken for sequencing was adjacent normal tissue. Receptor source: a male donor with papillary thyroid cancer or a benign thyroid nodule (not recorded which). Some clones in this sample may be carry-over from other donors' samples.

This clone has ten or more counts. The chain combines TRBV7-9 with TRBJ2-1; D not resolved. This CDR3 has 13 amino acids. Germline CDR1 is SEHNR and CDR2 is FQNEAQ (reference sequence). Trimming cost V 0 bases and J 6 bases, with 6 bases left between them. The CDR3 nucleotides read TGTGCCAGCAGCTTAGCCCAACCCAATGAGCAGTTCTTC. Protein: CASSLAQPNEQFF.

This chain connects TRBV7-9 to TRBJ1-4, with D unclear. V lost 2 bases and J 7 bases, leaving 14 bases between the germline ends. Germline V gene data show CDR1 as SEHNR and CDR2 as FQNEAQ (reference sequence). The length of the CDR3 is 15 residues. CDR3 coding DNA: TGTGCCAGCAGCTTACGAGAGGGATCCTTTGAAAAACTGTTTTTT. It is translated as CASSLREGSFEKLFF.

This clone came up many times. V gene TRBV15 combines with J gene TRBJ2-1, with 8 nucleotides matching TRBD2. CDR1 LNHNV and CDR2 YYDKDF come from the germline V gene (reference sequence). The CDR3 consists of 15 residues. The trim removed 1 base at V and 2 bases at J, leaving 1 base unmatched. The CDR3 bases are TGTGCCACCAGCAGAGGGCGGGAGGCCTACAATGAGCAGTTCTTC. It translates to CATSRGREAYNEQFF.

This clone has a handful of counts. The junction shows a germline mismatch at one end, possibly a read error. V and J are TRBV24-1 and TRBJ2-1; D remains ambiguous. CDR3 length equals 14 residues. Germline V gives CDR1 KGHDR, CDR2 SFDVKD. The CDR3 loop reads CATIDGVIAPEQFF. CDR3 in DNA: TGTGCCACCATTGATGGGGTAATAGCCCCCGAGCAGTTCTTC.

This clone was counted ten times or more. The same CDR3 is also encoded by other DNA sequences in this sample. The V gene is TRBV27, the J gene TRBJ2-7; D is unclear. Germline CDR1 and CDR2: MNHEY and SMNVEV (reference sequence). Trimming stripped 11 bases from V and 0 bases from J, with 29 bases between. This CDR3 is 18 amino acids long. CDR3 amino acids: CAGTKGVRVEGGSYEQYF. In DNA, the CDR3 is TGTGCCGGTACCAAAGGAGTTCGGGTGGAAGGCGGCTCCTACGAGCAGTACTTC.

Worth noting for this clone: One junction end does not reproduce the germline sequence, and a read error may be involved. The chain links TRBV7-6 to TRBJ2-2; D perhaps matches TRBD2 (6 bases). Germline loops: CDR1 SGHVS, CDR2 FNYEAQ. This CDR3 region has 16 residues. The CDR3, as DNA: TGTGCCAGCAGCCTCCAACCGGGGCAGGACACCGGGGGGCTGTTTTTT. Its protein product is CASSLQPGQDTGGLFF.

The rearrangement joins TRBV20-1 to TRBJ1-6, with D hard to call. The ends were cut back, 2 bases at V and 6 bases at J, with 11 bases in the middle. Germline CDR1 DFQATT, CDR2 SNEGSKA (reference sequence). The CDR3 spans 14 residues. The CDR3 bases are TGCAGTGCTAGATGTGTGGTGTTTAATTCACCCCTCCACTTT. It is translated as CSARCVVFNSPLHF.

This clone is termed medium-sized. This rearrangement joins TRBV6-1 to TRBJ1-2; 9 bases match TRBD1. Germline CDR1 and CDR2: MNHNS and SASEGT. V shed 4 bases, J shed 5 bases, and the junction held 5 bases outside the gene matches. The CDR3 length is 14 residues. This CDR3 reads CASSVRTGEYGYTF. The DNA for the CDR3 is TGTGCCAGCAGTGTAAGGACAGGGGAATATGGCTACACCTTC.

The table lists this clone with many counts. J is TRBJ2-1 and V is TRBV18; D is ambiguous. CDR1 and CDR2 from the germline V gene are KGHSH and LQKENI. CDR3 length: 14 residues. Trimming left V 2 bases short and J 12 bases short, with 17 bases between. CDR3 DNA sequence: TGTGCCAGCTCACCATCCGCTATGGGCGGTGGGCAGTTCTTC. As protein: CASSPSAMGGGQFF.

This clone was counted at least ten times. This chain joins TRBV9 and TRBJ2-3, with 11 bases lining up with TRBD2. J was trimmed by 3 bases and V by 0 bases; bases with no gene match: 6. The CDR3 totals 17 residues. The V gene's germline CDR1 is SGDLS and CDR2 YYNGEE. The CDR3 sequence is CASSVGLAGGGTDTQYF. Here the CDR3 DNA reads TGTGCCAGCAGCGTAGGCCTAGCGGGGGGAGGGACAGATACGCAGTATTTT.

This clone was picked up many times. The genes are TRBV9 and TRBJ2-2; the D gene is possibly TRBD2 (6 bases). Germline CDR1 is SGDLS and CDR2 is YYNGEE. With 1 base removed from V and 6 bases from J, the gap between germline ends came to 10 bases. CDR3 length equals 14 residues. CDR3 protein: CASSVFREAGELFF. The CDR3 bases are TGTGCCAGCAGCGTATTTAGGGAGGCCGGGGAGCTGTTTTTT.

This clone was observed many times. The chain joins TRBV7-2 to TRBJ2-1; 11 bases are a match to TRBD2. This CDR3 region has 19 residues. J was trimmed by 2 bases and V by 0 bases; bases with no gene match: 9. The germline V gene has CDR1 SGHTA and CDR2 FQGNSA. The CDR3 DNA reads as TGTGCCAGCAGCTTAGCGAGGGGTAGCGGGGGGGCGGCCTACAATGAGCAGTTCTTC. This sequence encodes CASSLARGSGGAAYNEQFF.

The chain recombines TRBV15 with TRBJ2-6; 7 nucleotides match TRBD2. The germline V gene encodes CDR1 LNHNV and CDR2 YYDKDF (reference sequence). The CDR3 is 17 residues long. With 3 bases clipped from V and 6 bases from J, the junction kept 11 bases outside the gene matches. CDR3: CATSRTLAVAVANVLTF. The DNA for the CDR3 is TGTGCCACCAGCAGGACCCTAGCGGTAGCTGTGGCCAACGTCCTGACTTTC.

About this clone: A much larger clonotype is one base distant, so this may be a read error. This same CDR3 is encoded by further DNA sequences in the sample. The V and J genes are TRBV7-2 and TRBJ2-5, with TRBD1 identical over 7 bases. V was clipped by 5 bases and J by 2 bases; unmatched bases: 5. Germline CDR1 is SGHTA and CDR2 is FQGNSA. This CDR3 has 14 residues. The CDR3 bases are TGTGCCAGCAGCCCCGGGACAGAGCAAGAGACCCAGTACTTC. Translation gives CASSPGTEQETQYF.

The rearrangement uses TRBV28 and TRBJ2-2; TRBD2 aligns across 7 bases. The junction had 4 bases not matched to a gene; V was cut back by 3 bases and J by 0 bases. The CDR3 extends over 16 amino acids. In germline, CDR1 is MDHEN, CDR2 SYDVKM. In nucleotides, the CDR3 is TGTGCCAGCAGTTTTCGGGAGGTGACGAACACCGGGGAGCTGTTTTTT. This gives the protein CASSFREVTNTGELFF.

For this clone: The sample carries other DNA sequences with the same CDR3. The chain has TRBV30 and TRBJ2-7, with a tentative D call TRBD2 (5 bases). The CDR3 sequence is 11 residues long. Looked up from germline, CDR1 is GTSNPN and CDR2 is SVGIG (reference sequence). CDR3 protein: CAWGDYYEQYV. The CDR3 coding sequence is TGTGCCTGGGGCGACTACTATGAGCAGTACGTA.

This clone is deemed medium-sized (0.01 to 0.1%). The CDR3 sequence: CAWSGGHISGNTIYF. The CDR3 nucleotides read TGTGCCTGGAGTGGGGGACATATTTCAGGAAACACCATATATTTT. This chain uses TRBV30 with TRBJ1-3; tentative D call: TRBD1 (6 bases). Trimming stripped 1 base from V and 4 bases from J, with 14 bases between. CDR1 and CDR2 from the germline V gene are GTSNPN and SVGIG (reference sequence). CDR3 size: 15 residues.

The chain uses TRBV5-1 and TRBJ2-5; 7 nucleotides match TRBD2. The CDR3 totals 15 residues. With 3 bases clipped from V and 12 bases from J, the junction kept 17 bases outside the gene matches. Germline CDR1 is SGHRS and CDR2 is YFSETQ. The CDR3 reads CASSWASGQGEAEYF. As DNA, the CDR3 is TGCGCCAGCAGCTGGGCTAGCGGCCAAGGGGAGGCCGAGTACTTC.

The CDR3 region is CASSHRPLTSGGYEQYF. CDR3 DNA sequence: TGTGCCAGCAGCCACCGGCCGCTGACTAGCGGGGGCTACGAGCAGTACTTC. The chain combines TRBV7-6 with TRBJ2-7; TRBD2 aligns across 12 bases. V gave up 5 bases and J gave up 3 bases; unmatched junction bases: 11. Germline loops: CDR1 SGHVS, CDR2 FNYEAQ. The CDR3 runs to 17 residues.

By its share, this clone is medium-sized. The chain joins TRBV2 to TRBJ2-2; 10 bases match TRBD2. The germline CDR1 and CDR2 sequences are SNHLY and FYNNEI. This CDR3 contains 15 residues. V lost 6 bases and J lost 6; bases outside the gene matches: 7. The DNA for the CDR3 is TGTGCCAGCAGCGCCACTAGCGGGGTCGCCGGGGAGCTGTTTTTT. It codes for CASSATSGVAGELFF.

This clone was recorded at least ten times. The chain recombines TRBV20-1 with TRBJ1-5; D is undetermined. Trimming took off 1 base at V and 6 bases at J, with 13 bases between the two ends. The CDR3 is made up of 14 amino acids. Germline V gives CDR1 DFQATT, CDR2 SNEGSKA (reference sequence). The CDR3 protein is CSARVGGLIQPQHF. CDR3 nucleotide sequence: TGCAGTGCTAGAGTCGGAGGGCTTATTCAGCCCCAGCATTTT.

This clone was recorded at least ten times. The rearrangement links TRBV7-8 to TRBJ2-3; the D gene is possibly TRBD2 (5 bases). CDR3 length: 15 amino acids. Between the trimmed V and J ends, which lost 1 base and 5 bases, there was a span of 13 bases. The germline gives CDR1 SGHVS, CDR2 FQNEAQ. CDR3 loop: CASSLGRLAGDTQYF. Written as DNA, the CDR3 is TGTGCCAGCAGCTTAGGTCGCCTAGCTGGAGATACGCAGTATTTT.

This clone was picked up many times. V gene TRBV9 combines with J gene TRBJ2-1, with D possibly being TRBD2 (5 bases). This CDR3 has 15 amino acids. V was pared by 5 bases and J by 4 bases, with 16 bases between. Germline CDR1 reads SGDLS; CDR2 reads YYNGEE. The CDR3 DNA reads as TGTGCCAGCAGTCTTAGCCGGGGTGGATACAATGAGCAGTTCTTC. Translation: CASSLSRGGYNEQFF.

The rearrangement uses TRBV12-3 or TRBV12-4 and TRBJ1-1, with TRBD1 matching over 9 bases. The CDR3 has 14 amino acids. J was trimmed by 5 bases and V by 5 bases; bases with no gene match: 6. The CDR3 bases are TGTGCCAGCAGTGCCCGGACAGGGGTTACTGAAGCTTTCTTT. This gives the protein CASSARTGVTEAFF.